This is a list of T cell receptor beta chains from one sample in a study of shared clonotypes between healthy human individuals. Repertoires were generated with immunoSEQ multiplex PCR, while TCRdb's copy carries only in-frame clones and drops some. The table lists millions of clones, 85% to 95% of them singletons. Input material: naive CD8+ T cells sorted from blood. Every receptor here comes from a man younger than 30 in good health. Each CDR3 is given with its conserved first and last residue. The order of the fields is D gene, V gene, J gene, clone size, CDR3 protein, CDR3 DNA. The D gene is left open where the match is weak. Where a row states a size, it is once, few, many or the class of an expanded clone; other rows omit it.

>.|TRBV30|TRBJ1-1|.
CAWSGGTGNEAFF
TGTGCCTGGAGTGGCGGGACGGGGAATGAAGCTTTCTTT
>TRBD1|TRBV19|TRBJ1-3|.
CASADRGYGNTIYF
TGTGCCAGTGCAGACAGGGGGTATGGAAACACCATATATTTT
>.|TRBV4-1|TRBJ2-5|once
CASSQTLGRGETQYF
TGCGCCAGCAGCCAAACACTAGGGCGAGGAGAGACCCAGTACTTC
>TRBD2|TRBV6-6|TRBJ2-7|.
CASSWTSGYEQYF
TGTGCCAGCAGCTGGACTAGCGGGTACGAGCAGTACTTC
>.|TRBV30|TRBJ1-1|.
CAWLFRPTRGAFF
TGTGCCTGGCTTTTTCGACCAACCAGGGGAGCTTTCTTT
>.|TRBV6-6|TRBJ2-7|.
CASSYSEGGYEQYF
TGTGCCAGCAGTTACTCCGAGGGCGGCTACGAGCAGTACTTC
>.|TRBV13|TRBJ2-1|.
CASTGTIYNEQFF
TGTGCCAGCACAGGGACAATTTACAATGAGCAGTTCTTC
>.|TRBV2|TRBJ2-2|.
CASSEAPGLGTGELFF
TGTGCCAGCAGTGAAGCGCCCGGGTTGGGCACCGGGGAGCTGTTTTTT
>TRBD2|TRBV5-1|TRBJ2-5|.
CASSLEPSGVFYQETQYF
TGCGCCAGCAGCTTGGAACCTAGCGGGGTCTTTTACCAAGAGACCCAGTACTTC
>TRBD1|TRBV4-3|TRBJ2-2|.
CASSQEGRGFEDTGELFF
TGCGCCAGCAGCCAAGAGGGCAGGGGGTTTGAAGACACCGGGGAGCTGTTTTTT
>.|TRBV11-1|TRBJ2-7|.
CASSLEGVISEQYF
TGTGCCAGCAGCTTAGAGGGGGTAATAAGCGAGCAGTACTTC
>TRBD2|TRBV6-4|TRBJ2-3|.
CASSLSGGSGDTQYF
TGTGCCAGCAGCCTTAGCGGGGGAAGTGGGGATACGCAGTATTTT
>TRBD2|TRBV29-1|TRBJ2-5|.
CSGRAGGPRETQYF
TGCAGCGGAAGAGCGGGGGGGCCCCGGGAGACCCAGTACTTC
>.|TRBV25-1|TRBJ2-1|.
CASSESGGEIPNEQFF
TGTGCCAGCAGTGAATCTGGGGGCGAAATACCGAATGAGCAGTTCTTC
>TRBD2|TRBV27|TRBJ2-2|.
CASSSLPGLGNGELFF
TGTGCCAGCAGTTCCCTTCCGGGACTAGGGAACGGGGAGCTGTTTTTT
>.|TRBV27|TRBJ2-1|.
CASSEGYEQFF
TGTGCCAGCTCCGAAGGGTATGAGCAGTTCTTC
>.|TRBV29-1|TRBJ2-1|.
CSVDTGASYNEQFF
TGCAGCGTTGATACCGGGGCCTCCTACAATGAGCAGTTCTTC
>.|TRBV19|TRBJ2-1|.
CASSPEEGYNEQFF
TGTGCCAGTAGCCCCGAGGAGGGCTACAATGAGCAGTTCTTC
>TRBD1|TRBV5-4|TRBJ1-1|.
CASSLWTGGMNTEAFF
TGTGCCAGCAGCCTGTGGACAGGAGGGATGAACACTGAAGCTTTCTTT
>.|TRBV4-1|TRBJ2-3|.
CASSQVQADTQYF
TGCGCCAGCAGCCAAGTCCAGGCAGATACGCAGTATTTT
>.|TRBV29-1|TRBJ2-2|.
CSVEEGVNTGELFF
TGCAGCGTTGAAGAAGGGGTGAACACCGGGGAGCTGTTTTTT
>.|TRBV9|TRBJ1-5|.
CASSPGIGNQPQHF
TGTGCCAGCAGCCCGGGGATCGGCAATCAGCCCCAGCATTTT
>.|TRBV7-2|TRBJ1-1|.
CASSPTDSLEAFF
TGTGCCAGCAGCCCAACGGACAGCCTTGAAGCTTTCTTT
>.|TRBV11-2|TRBJ2-7|.
CASSPANRVSSYEQYF
TGTGCCAGCAGCCCCGCCAACAGAGTAAGCTCCTACGAGCAGTACTTC
>TRBD2|TRBV5-1|TRBJ2-7|.
CASSFGGEGYEQYF
TGCGCCAGCAGCTTTGGTGGGGAGGGTTACGAGCAGTACTTC
>TRBD1|TRBV27|TRBJ2-7|.
CASSSDRALGEQYF
TGTGCCAGCAGTTCGGACAGGGCCCTTGGTGAGCAGTACTTC
>.|TRBV6-6|TRBJ2-7|.
CASSYLQGYEQYF
TGTGCCAGCAGTTATTTACAGGGATACGAGCAGTACTTC
>.|TRBV9|TRBJ2-1|.
CASSAPLGSSETYNEQFF
TGTGCCAGCAGCGCACCTTTGGGGAGTAGCGAAACCTACAATGAGCAGTTCTTC
>.|TRBV21-1|TRBJ2-7|.
CASCLKDRSSYEQYF
TGTGCCAGCTGTTTAAAGGACAGAAGCTCCTACGAGCAGTACTTC
>.|TRBV11-2|TRBJ2-2|.
CASSLVGTGELFF
TGTGCCAGCAGCTTAGTAGGCACCGGGGAGCTGTTTTTT
>.|TRBV27|TRBJ2-3|.
CASSWSLGNSLDTQYF
TGTGCCAGCAGTTGGTCTTTAGGGAACTCCCTAGATACGCAGTATTTT
>TRBD2|TRBV13|TRBJ2-3|.
CASSLDLAGGPSDTQYF
TGTGCCAGCAGCTTAGACCTAGCGGGGGGGCCATCCGATACGCAGTATTTT
>TRBD2|TRBV5-4|TRBJ2-5|.
CASSSFAGGPQETQYF
TGTGCCAGCAGCTCCTTTGCGGGAGGGCCCCAAGAGACCCAGTACTTC
>.|TRBV15|TRBJ1-1|once
CATSILGAQAFF
TGTGCCACCAGCATTCTCGGGGCCCAAGCTTTCTTT
>TRBD1|TRBV7-9|TRBJ1-1|.
CASSPWTGRNTEAFF
TGTGCCAGCAGCCCATGGACAGGGCGGAACACTGAAGCTTTCTTT
>TRBD1|TRBV5-5|TRBJ2-7|.
CASSPGTGISYEQYF
TGTGCCAGCAGCCCCGGGACAGGAATCTCCTACGAGCAGTACTTC